One sample yielded the 4 T cell receptor beta chains listed below, sequenced in a study of beta chain features in type 1 diabetes. Expressed TCRB transcripts got sequenced, as all isolated RNA was reverse transcribed. Sequenced by immunoSEQ multiplex PCR; TCRdb stores in-frame clones only, minus some. The sample carries roughly 500,000 clones, over 10% recorded once. What was sequenced was naive CD4+ T cells from blood. The source of these receptors is a woman aged 18-29 years in good health.

The chain couples TRBV2 to TRBJ2-7; D may be TRBD1 (5 bases). CDR3 length equals 12 residues. Germline loops: CDR1 SNHLY, CDR2 FYNNEI. The V end lost 4 bases, the J end lost 3 bases, and 7 bases lay between the germline ends. The DNA of the CDR3 is TGTGCCAGCAGTGGACAGCTCTACGAGCAGTACGTC. It is translated as CASSGQLYEQYV.

CDR3 sequence: CASSPRLNRGRATEAFF. In nucleotides, the CDR3 is TGTGCCAGCTCACCACGGCTTAACAGGGGGCGCGCCACTGAAGCTTTCTTT. This chain links TRBV18 with TRBJ1-1; 9 bases map to TRBD1. Germline V gene lookup returns CDR1 KGHSH and CDR2 LQKENI. CDR3 length: 17 amino acids. Trimming at V came to 1 base and at J to 4 bases, leaving 10 bases not matched to a gene.

At least ten counts were recorded for this clone. The chain joins TRBV13 to TRBJ2-7; D call uncertain. V was shortened by 5 bases and J by 6 bases, with 8 bases between the two germline ends. Germline V CDR1 and CDR2: PRHDT, FYEKMQ (reference sequence). The CDR3 is 11 residues long. For the CDR3, the DNA is TGTGCCAGCAGCCCGGGCGGCGAGCAGTACTTC. It codes for CASSPGGEQYF.

The chain joins TRBV7-2 to TRBJ2-5; D perhaps matches TRBD2 (5 bases). V dropped 5 bases and J dropped 6 bases, with 19 bases sitting between them. Germline V lookup: CDR1 SGHTA, CDR2 FQGNSA. The CDR3 length is 15 residues. CDR3 nucleotides: TGTGCCAGCAGCCCAAGGACTCGAGATGGGCAGACCCAGTACTTC. Its translation is CASSPRTRDGQTQYF.